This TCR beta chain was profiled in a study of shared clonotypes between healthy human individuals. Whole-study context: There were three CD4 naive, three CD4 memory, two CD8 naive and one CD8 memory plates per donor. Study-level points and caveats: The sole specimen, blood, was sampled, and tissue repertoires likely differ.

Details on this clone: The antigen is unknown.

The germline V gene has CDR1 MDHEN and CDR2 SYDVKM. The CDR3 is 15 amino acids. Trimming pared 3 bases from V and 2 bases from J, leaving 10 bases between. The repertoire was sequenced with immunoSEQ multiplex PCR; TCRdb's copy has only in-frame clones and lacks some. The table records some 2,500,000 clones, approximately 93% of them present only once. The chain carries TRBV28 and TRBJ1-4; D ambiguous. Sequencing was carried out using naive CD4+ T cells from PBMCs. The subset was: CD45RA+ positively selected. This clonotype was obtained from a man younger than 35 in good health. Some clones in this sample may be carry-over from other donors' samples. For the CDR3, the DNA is TGTGCCAGCAGTTTTCTGAGGAGGACTAATGAAAAACTGTTTTTT. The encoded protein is CASSFLRRTNEKLFF. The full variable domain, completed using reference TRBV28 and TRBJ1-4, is DVKVTQSSRYLVKRTGEKVFLECVQDMDHENMFWYRQDPGLGLRLIYFSYDVKMKEKGDIPEGYSVSREKKERFSLILESASTNQTSMYLCASSFLRRTNEKLFFGSGTQLSVL.